One sample yielded the 21 T cell receptor beta chains listed below, sequenced in a study of shared clonotypes between healthy human individuals. TCRdb keeps only in-frame clones here, not all; method: immunoSEQ multiplex PCR. The sample yields 950,000 to 1,200,000 clones, around three quarters seen once. Sequenced material: memory CD4+ T cells from PBMCs. Subset meaning: CD45RA-negative fraction. The receptor source for this set is a man aged 18-30 years in good health. Some clones in this sample may be carry-over from other donors' samples.

V usage is TRBV2 and J usage is TRBJ2-2; the D gene could be TRBD1 or TRBD2 (5 bases each). The CDR3 contains 13 residues. In germline, CDR1 is SNHLY, CDR2 FYNNEI. V was pared by 10 bases and J by 15 bases, with 24 bases between. CDR3 nucleotides: TGTGCCACCGGTTCTCCGGGACCCTCGAAGGTGTTTTTT. Translation: CATGSPGPSKVFF. The complete variable domain, with remaining parts taken from reference TRBV2 and TRBJ2-2, reads EPEVTQTPSHQVTQMGQEVILRCVPISNHLYFYWYRQILGQKVEFLVSFYNNEISEKSEIFDDQFSVERPDGSNFTLKIRSTKLEDSAMYFCATGSPGPSKVFFGEGSRLTVL.

This clone has only one observation. V usage is TRBV19 and J usage is TRBJ1-1, with D unclear. Germline V CDR1 and CDR2: LNHDA, SQIVND (reference sequence). The CDR3 loop spans 18 amino acids. The V gene lost 0 bases and the J gene lost 0 bases, with 17 bases spanning the gap. The CDR3 DNA reads as TGTGCCAGTAGTATAGACCTCCGGACGGGAGTCTTGAACACTGAAGCTTTCTTT. Its protein is CASSIDLRTGVLNTEAFF.

V and J are TRBV6-1 and TRBJ1-1; 7 nucleotides line up with TRBD1. The CDR3 runs to 14 residues. CDR1 and CDR2 (germline): MNHNS, SASEGT. After removal of 6 bases from V and 4 bases from J, the junction contained 8 bases not matched to a gene. CDR3 residues: CASRKGQAGTEAFF. CDR3 nucleotide sequence: TGTGCCAGCAGGAAAGGACAGGCTGGCACTGAAGCTTTCTTT.

V is TRBV2 and J is TRBJ2-3; D is ambiguous. Between the trimmed V and J ends, which lost 6 bases and 3 bases, there was a span of 19 bases. Germline V CDR1 and CDR2: SNHLY, FYNNEI. This CDR3 spans 16 amino acids. CDR3 DNA sequence: TGTGCCAGCAGGGCAGAACTCCTCCAAGTAACAGATACGCAGTATTTT. Amino acid sequence: CASRAELLQVTDTQYF. Using reference TRBV2 and TRBJ2-3 for the parts outside the CDR3, the full variable domain is EPEVTQTPSHQVTQMGQEVILRCVPISNHLYFYWYRQILGQKVEFLVSFYNNEISEKSEIFDDQFSVERPDGSNFTLKIRSTKLEDSAMYFCASRAELLQVTDTQYFGPGTRLTVL.

This chain joins TRBV27 and TRBJ1-5; no definite D call. The CDR3 loop spans 13 amino acids. The germline CDR1 and CDR2 sequences are MNHEY and SMNVEV (reference sequence). The V and J ends lost 7 bases and 4 bases respectively, with 11 bases between them. The CDR3 coding sequence is TGTGCCAGCACTTCTGACCCTAATCAGCCCCAGCATTTT. Translated: CASTSDPNQPQHF.

The rearrangement uses TRBV6-5 and TRBJ2-1, with D uncertain. V lost 0 bases, J lost 0 bases, and 9 bases lay in between. In germline, CDR1 is MNHEY, CDR2 SVGAGI. CDR3 length: 16 amino acids. The CDR3 region is CASSYSGLSSYNEQFF. The CDR3 DNA reads as TGTGCCAGCAGTTACTCCGGTCTTAGCTCCTACAATGAGCAGTTCTTC.

V gene TRBV28 combines with J gene TRBJ1-2, with TRBD1 as a possible D gene (5 bases). Germline V gene data show CDR1 as MDHEN and CDR2 as SYDVKM. The V and J ends lost 6 bases and 2 bases respectively, with 19 bases between them. This CDR3 has 16 residues. The CDR3 region is CASRLRDLYGNYGYTF. Written as DNA, the CDR3 is TGTGCCAGCAGATTACGGGACTTGTATGGGAACTATGGCTACACCTTC.

The V gene is TRBV28, the J gene TRBJ1-2, with 9 bases fitting TRBD1. The V gene's germline CDR1 is MDHEN and CDR2 SYDVKM. With 5 bases clipped from V and 4 bases from J, the junction kept 5 bases outside the gene matches. The CDR3 consists of 14 residues. CDR3 coding DNA: TGTGCCAGCAGTACGCGGGGACAGGGCTATGGCTACACCTTC. The encoded protein is CASSTRGQGYGYTF.

J is TRBJ2-7 and V is TRBV2, with D unclear. The CDR3 extends over 12 amino acids. Germline loops: CDR1 SNHLY, CDR2 FYNNEI. The ends were cut back, 3 bases at V and 2 bases at J, with 5 bases in the middle. In DNA, the CDR3 is TGTGCCAGCAGTGAGTTGCCCTACGAGCAGTACTTC. The encoded protein is CASSELPYEQYF.

This clone has only one observation. The V and J genes are TRBV29-1 and TRBJ2-7, with TRBD2 matching 7 bases. The CDR3 has 13 amino acids. The J segment lost 1 base and the V segment lost 0 bases, leaving 0 bases of the junction unmatched. Germline V gene lookup returns CDR1 SQVTM and CDR2 ANQGSEA. CDR3 nucleotide sequence: TGCAGCGTTGAAGAGCGGGAGTCCTACGAGCAGTACTTC. Translating it yields CSVEERESYEQYF.

V is TRBV2 and J is TRBJ2-5; D remains ambiguous. The germline V gene encodes CDR1 SNHLY and CDR2 FYNNEI. The CDR3 runs 19 residues. Trimming stripped 4 bases from V and 5 bases from J, with 29 bases between. CDR3 in amino acids: CASSASPGRSLYEGETQYF. The DNA of the CDR3 is TGTGCCAGCAGTGCCTCTCCTGGGCGATCTCTGTATGAAGGGGAGACCCAGTACTTC.

The rearrangement joins TRBV25-1 to TRBJ1-2; 10 nucleotides match TRBD1. The germline CDR1 and CDR2 sequences are MGHDK and SYGVNS. The CDR3 consists of 13 residues. Trimming took 7 bases from V and 6 from J; bases not matched to a gene: 5. The CDR3 DNA reads as TGTGCCAGCATGTGGGACAGGGGAAATGGCTACACCTTC. Translated: CASMWDRGNGYTF.

The DNA of the CDR3 is TGTGCCAGCAGTTACTCCTGGGCGGCTCTCACCGGGGAGCTGTTTTTT. This sequence encodes CASSYSWAALTGELFF. The chain carries TRBV6-6 and TRBJ2-2; D gene unclear. Germline V gene lookup returns CDR1 MNHNY and CDR2 SVGAGI (reference sequence). V lost 0 bases, J lost 4 bases, and 12 bases lay in between. The CDR3 is made up of 16 amino acids.

The V gene is TRBV5-1, the J gene TRBJ2-1, with 7 bases lining up with TRBD2. Trimming removed 4 bases from V and 4 bases from J; junction bases left unmatched: 8. Germline V gene lookup returns CDR1 SGHRS and CDR2 YFSETQ. The CDR3 contains 15 residues. CDR3 protein: CASSPRASGYNEQFF. CDR3 nucleotide sequence: TGCGCCAGCAGCCCCAGGGCTAGCGGATACAATGAGCAGTTCTTC.

The chain is built from TRBV28 and TRBJ1-4, with 9 bases that match TRBD1. After removal of 5 bases from V and 8 bases from J, the junction contained 3 bases not matched to a gene. Looked up from germline, CDR1 is MDHEN and CDR2 is SYDVKM. CDR3 size: 13 residues. The CDR3 sequence is CASSQQGAEKLFF. CDR3 coding DNA: TGTGCCAGCAGTCAACAGGGGGCGGAAAAACTGTTTTTT.

The rearrangement uses TRBV7-8 and TRBJ2-7, with 8 bases that match TRBD2. This CDR3 contains 14 residues. V was clipped by 5 bases and J by 3 bases; unmatched bases: 6. The germline V gene has CDR1 SGHVS and CDR2 FQNEAQ. CDR3 sequence: CASSRGLAGYEQYF. CDR3 in DNA: TGTGCCAGCAGCAGAGGACTAGCCGGCTACGAGCAGTACTTC.

In its sample, this clone was seen a few times. Other DNA sequences in this specimen translate into the identical CDR3. The chain is built from TRBV7-9 and TRBJ1-1; D gene unclear. Trimming shortened V by 2 bases and J by 2 bases, and 6 bases separated the two germline ends. CDR1 is SEHNR and CDR2 is FQNEAQ in the germline V gene (reference sequence). The CDR3 is 13 amino acids. This CDR3 is CASSLTVNTEAFF. CDR3 DNA sequence: TGTGCCAGCAGCTTAACGGTTAACACTGAAGCTTTCTTT. Variable domain in full (rest from reference TRBV7-9 and TRBJ1-1): DTGVSQNPRHKITKRGQNVTFRCDPISEHNRLYWYRQTLGQGPEFLTYFQNEAQLEKSRLLSDRFSAERPKGSFSTLEIQRTEQGDSAMYLCASSLTVNTEAFFGQGTRLTVV.

The chain has TRBV18 and TRBJ2-1; D is perhaps TRBD1 or TRBD2 (5 bases each). Between the trimmed V and J ends, which lost 3 bases and 10 bases, there was a span of 19 bases. Germline V lookup: CDR1 KGHSH, CDR2 LQKENI. The CDR3 is 15 amino acids. CDR3 loop: CASSPPGRAGGEQFF. Written as DNA, the CDR3 is TGTGCCAGCTCACCGCCGGGGCGGGCCGGTGGGGAGCAGTTCTTC.

V usage is TRBV7-2 and J usage is TRBJ1-1; 7 bases fit TRBD1. Trimming cost V 5 bases and J 11 bases; bases outside gene matches: 20. CDR1 and CDR2 (germline): SGHTA, FQGNSA. The CDR3 has 16 amino acids. The DNA of the CDR3 is TGTGCCAGCAGCGCGGGACAGCAGAGGATGTCTATTAGGGCTTTCTTT. Translating it yields CASSAGQQRMSIRAFF.

The chain employs TRBV5-6 and TRBJ2-7; D unresolved. The CDR3 has 15 amino acids. The V gene's germline CDR1 is SGHDT and CDR2 YYEEEE. Trimming shortened V by 4 bases and J by 1 base, and 15 bases separated the two germline ends. CDR3 loop: CASSHASGFSYEQYF. The CDR3 bases are TGTGCCAGCAGCCACGCCTCGGGTTTTTCCTACGAGCAGTACTTC. Variable domain in full (rest from reference TRBV5-6 and TRBJ2-7): DAGVTQSPTHLIKTRGQQVTLRCSPKSGHDTVSWYQQALGQGPQFIFQYYEEEERQRGNFPDRFSGHQFPNYSSELNVNALLLGDSALYLCASSHASGFSYEQYFGPGTRLTVT.

On this clone: Other nucleotide sequences from this sample produce the same CDR3. The chain joins TRBV6-1 to TRBJ1-2, with a tentative D call TRBD1 (5 bases). The CDR3 contains 12 residues. V lost 2 bases, J lost 5 bases, and 6 bases lay in between. Germline V gene sequence: CDR1 MNHNS, CDR2 SASEGT. CDR3 in amino acids: CASSEQGYGYTF. DNA for the CDR3: TGTGCCAGCAGTGAACAGGGATATGGCTACACCTTC.